What follows describes a single T cell receptor beta chain. What it recognizes is unknown. The read terminates 3 residues ahead of where the CDR3 ends, so the germline J gene completes it. TCRdb's copy holds only in-frame clones and misses some; the assay was immunoSEQ multiplex PCR. Altogether 25,000 to 35,000 clones were found in the sample, and no singletons occur. The source of the sample is a study of T cell clonality in common variable immunodeficiency. Findings and caveats of the study: Fewer deletions and N-nucleotide insertions were reportedly seen in common variable immunodeficiency TCR beta sequences.

V lost 3 bases to trimming and J lost 0 bases, with 9 bases between them. The CDR3 contains 15 residues. Germline V CDR1 and CDR2: KGHSH, LQKENI. The CVID group had some 15 females and some 30 males, mean age around 40. What was sequenced was peripheral blood mononuclear cells. The chain combines TRBV18 with TRBJ2-1; D call uncertain. This clonotype was obtained from a human donor with common variable immunodeficiency. The CDR3 bases that were read are TGTGCCAGCTCACCTCTCTTCAGCTCCTACAATGAG. It specifies CASSPLFSSYNE. The full CDR3 sequence reads CASSPLFSSYNEQFF.